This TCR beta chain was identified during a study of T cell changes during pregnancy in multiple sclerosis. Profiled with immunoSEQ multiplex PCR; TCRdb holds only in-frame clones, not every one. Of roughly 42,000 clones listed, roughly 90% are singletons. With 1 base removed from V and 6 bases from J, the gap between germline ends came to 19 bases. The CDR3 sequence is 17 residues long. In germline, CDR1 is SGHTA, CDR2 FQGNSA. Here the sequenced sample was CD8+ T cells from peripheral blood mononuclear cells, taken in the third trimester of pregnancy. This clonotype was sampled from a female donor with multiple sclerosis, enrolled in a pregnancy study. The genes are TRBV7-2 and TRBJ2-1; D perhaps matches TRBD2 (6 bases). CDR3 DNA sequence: TGTGCCAGCAGCTTAGTAGCGGTACCATCCCCGGGCAATGAGCAGTTCTTC. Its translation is CASSLVAVPSPGNEQFF.